Following are 17 T cell receptor beta chains from one sample sequenced in a study of cytomegalovirus exposure and HLA in healthy donors. Primers: 60 Vbeta forward and 13 Jbeta reverse. TCRdb's copy holds only in-frame clones and misses some; the assay was immunoSEQ multiplex PCR. The data contain some 87,000 clones, around two thirds of them singletons. The specimen was PBMCs. All receptors derive from a woman aged 25 to 39 in good health and CMV-seropositive.

V usage is TRBV6-6 and J usage is TRBJ2-7; a possible D gene is TRBD2 (5 bases). V lost 6 bases and J 3 bases, leaving 9 bases between the germline ends. The CDR3 is 12 residues long. Per germline, CDR1 MNHNY and CDR2 SVGAGI (reference sequence). This CDR3 reads CASSPGGYEQYF. The CDR3 nucleotides are TGTGCCAGCAGCCCAGGAGGCTACGAGCAGTACTTC.

This chain joins TRBV19 and TRBJ2-1, with TRBD1 identical over 10 bases. The CDR3 runs 15 residues. Germline CDR1 reads LNHDA; CDR2 reads SQIVND (reference sequence). The junction had 7 bases not matched to a gene; V was cut back by 6 bases and J by 5 bases. The DNA for the CDR3 is TGTGCCAGTAGAGGGACAGGGGCACTCCACAATGAGCAGTTCTTC. Its protein is CASRGTGALHNEQFF.

This clone came up once. The chain employs TRBV7-2 and TRBJ2-1, with TRBD2 as a possible D gene (6 bases). Germline CDR1 is SGHTA and CDR2 is FQGNSA. CDR3 length: 16 amino acids. Trimming cost V 5 bases and J 0 bases, with 14 bases left between them. As DNA, the CDR3 is TGTGCCAGCAGCCCCTCCCGACTAGACTCCTACAATGAGCAGTTCTTC. Protein: CASSPSRLDSYNEQFF.

This clone has more than one count but fewer than ten. This CDR3 is CASSISTGGGTDTQYF. CDR3 DNA sequence: TGTGCCAGTAGTATTTCCACCGGGGGGGGCACAGATACGCAGTATTTT. J is TRBJ2-3 and V is TRBV19, with 8 bases that match TRBD2. The CDR3 has 16 amino acids. V trimming: 3 bases; J trimming: 1 base; junction bases outside the gene matches: 6. The germline gives CDR1 LNHDA, CDR2 SQIVND (reference sequence).

The chain joins TRBV27 to TRBJ2-7, with a possible D match to TRBD1 (5 bases). Germline V lookup: CDR1 MNHEY, CDR2 SMNVEV (reference sequence). The CDR3 runs 11 residues. V lost 6 bases and J 6 bases, leaving 9 bases between the germline ends. DNA for the CDR3: TGTGCCAGCAGCTCAGGGTTCGAGCAGTACTTC. Translated: CASSSGFEQYF.

CDR3 loop: CASSSPGETGQGLEKLFF. CDR3 sequence (DNA): TGTGCCAGCAGTTCCCCCGGTGAGACGGGACAGGGGCTTGAAAAACTGTTTTTT. The V gene is TRBV28, the J gene TRBJ1-4, with 10 bases identical to TRBD1. CDR3 size: 18 residues. Per germline, CDR1 MDHEN and CDR2 SYDVKM. V dropped 4 bases and J dropped 7; count of bases not matched to a gene: 15.

CDR3 protein: CASSQTGVGPQSEKLFF. The CDR3 DNA reads TGTGCCAGCAGTCAAACAGGCGTTGGTCCTCAGAGTGAAAAACTGTTTTTT. The V call is TRBV25-1, the J call TRBJ1-4; D possibly corresponds to TRBD1 (5 bases). V lost 5 bases, J lost 7 bases, and 23 bases lay in between. CDR1 and CDR2 from the germline V gene are MGHDK and SYGVNS. The CDR3 contains 17 residues.

In this sample, this clone turned up a few times. The junction departs from germline at one end; a sequencing error may be responsible. The genes are TRBV6-1 and TRBJ1-1; D gene uncertain. Germline CDR1 is MNHNS and CDR2 is SASEGT. The CDR3 length is 11 residues. As DNA, the CDR3 is TGTGCCAGCAGTGAAAACATTGAAGCTTTCTTT. This sequence encodes CASSENIEAFF.

The chain links TRBV11-2 to TRBJ2-7; 12 bases are a match to TRBD2. The germline V gene has CDR1 SGHAT and CDR2 FQNNGV. This CDR3 has 17 residues. Losses at the gene ends were 1 base for V and 1 base for J; bases not matched to a gene: 5. The CDR3 is CASSLATSGGRSYEQYF. CDR3 nucleotides: TGTGCCAGCAGCTTAGCGACTAGCGGGGGACGTTCCTACGAGCAGTACTTC.

This clone was observed a few times. The chain links TRBV7-3 to TRBJ1-1; D perhaps matches TRBD1 (5 bases). Trimming took 3 bases from V and 4 from J, leaving 12 bases between them. This CDR3 contains 14 residues. Germline V CDR1 and CDR2: SGHTA, FQGTGA. Here the CDR3 DNA reads TGTGCCAGCAGCTTCCAGGGCGGGATCACTGAAGCTTTCTTT. It encodes CASSFQGGITEAFF.

This clone occurred a few times. The chain combines TRBV5-1 with TRBJ2-5, with 9 nucleotides matching TRBD1. J gave up 4 bases and V 3 bases, and 4 bases lay outside the gene matches. The CDR3 is made up of 14 amino acids. Germline V lookup: CDR1 SGHRS, CDR2 YFSETQ. CDR3 coding DNA: TGCGCCAGCAGCTCCCCGGGACAGGGAGAGACCCAGTACTTC. It encodes CASSSPGQGETQYF.

The genes are TRBV27 and TRBJ1-4, with a weak D call TRBD1 (6 bases). Trimming shortened V by 5 bases and J by 4 bases, and 14 bases separated the two germline ends. Per the germline V gene, CDR1 is MNHEY and CDR2 is SMNVEV (reference sequence). This CDR3 contains 15 residues. CDR3 sequence reads: CASSPPDSYNEKLFF. The CDR3 coding sequence is TGTGCCAGCAGTCCTCCGGACAGCTATAATGAAAAACTGTTTTTT.

This clone appeared a few times. The chain's CDR3 is CASSQQELANYGYTF. The CDR3 coding sequence is TGTGCCAGCAGCCAACAGGAATTAGCTAACTATGGCTACACCTTC. This chain connects TRBV2 to TRBJ1-2, with D maybe TRBD1 (5 bases). The germline V gene encodes CDR1 SNHLY and CDR2 FYNNEI. Trimming stripped 6 bases from V and 0 bases from J, with 14 bases between. The CDR3 loop spans 15 amino acids.

The chain employs TRBV5-6 and TRBJ2-3; possibly TRBD2 for D (6 bases). CDR3 length: 16 residues. V gave up 0 bases and J gave up 3 bases, with 14 bases separating them. Germline V gives CDR1 SGHDT, CDR2 YYEEEE. The CDR3 DNA reads TGTGCCAGCAGCTTGGGACTAGAGTGGGGTACAGATACGCAGTATTTT. Residues: CASSLGLEWGTDTQYF.

As regards this clone: The junction departs from the called germline gene at one end, perhaps through a read error. The chain employs TRBV19 and TRBJ1-2; the match to TRBD1 covers 10 bases. Per the germline V gene, CDR1 is LNHDA and CDR2 is SQIVND (reference sequence). The CDR3 contains 16 residues. In DNA, the CDR3 is TGTGCCAGTCGAAACATCCGGGACAGGGGATCTTATGGCTACCCCTTC. Its translation is CASRNIRDRGSYGYPF.

The rearrangement uses TRBV19 and TRBJ1-1; a weak D match, TRBD1 (6 bases). The CDR3 runs 14 residues. CDR1 is LNHDA and CDR2 is SQIVND in the germline V gene (reference sequence). The V end was cut by 8 bases, the J end by 1 base, with 14 bases between. CDR3 nucleotides: TGTGCCAGTGGGAACAGGGATTGGAACACTGAAGCTTTCTTT. This codes for CASGNRDWNTEAFF.

This clone was detected only once. The rearrangement uses TRBV11-3 and TRBJ2-3; D gene ambiguous. In germline, CDR1 is SGHNT, CDR2 YENEEA. The V end lost 4 bases, the J end lost 10 bases, and 9 bases lay between the germline ends. The CDR3 totals 11 residues. The CDR3 sequence is CASSSQFAQYF. The CDR3 nucleotides are TGTGCCAGCAGCTCACAATTCGCGCAGTATTTT.